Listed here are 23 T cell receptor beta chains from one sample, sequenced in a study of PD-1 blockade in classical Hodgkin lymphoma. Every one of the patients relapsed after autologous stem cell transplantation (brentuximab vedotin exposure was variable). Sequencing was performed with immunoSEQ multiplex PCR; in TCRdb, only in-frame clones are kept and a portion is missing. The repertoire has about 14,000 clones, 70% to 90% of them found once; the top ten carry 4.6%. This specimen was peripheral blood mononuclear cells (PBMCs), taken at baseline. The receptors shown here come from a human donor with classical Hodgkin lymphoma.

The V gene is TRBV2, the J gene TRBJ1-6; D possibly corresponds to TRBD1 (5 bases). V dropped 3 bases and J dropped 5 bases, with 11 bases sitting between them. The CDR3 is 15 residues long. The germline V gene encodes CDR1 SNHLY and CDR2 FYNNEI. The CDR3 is CASSEVGRDNSPLHF. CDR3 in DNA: TGTGCCAGCAGTGAGGTCGGCAGGGATAATTCACCCCTCCACTTT.

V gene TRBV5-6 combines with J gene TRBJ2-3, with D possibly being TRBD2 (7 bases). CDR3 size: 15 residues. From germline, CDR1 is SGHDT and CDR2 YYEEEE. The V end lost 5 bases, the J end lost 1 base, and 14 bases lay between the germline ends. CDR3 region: CASSFRRGRTDTQYF. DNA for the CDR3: TGTGCCAGCAGTTTCAGGCGGGGGCGCACAGATACGCAGTATTTT.

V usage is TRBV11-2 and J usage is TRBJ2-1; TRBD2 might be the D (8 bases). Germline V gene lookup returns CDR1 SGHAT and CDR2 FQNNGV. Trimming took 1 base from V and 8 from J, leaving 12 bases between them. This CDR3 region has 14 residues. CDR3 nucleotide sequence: TGTGCCAGCAGCTTAGCGGGAGGGGGCCATGAGCAGTTCTTC. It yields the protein CASSLAGGGHEQFF.

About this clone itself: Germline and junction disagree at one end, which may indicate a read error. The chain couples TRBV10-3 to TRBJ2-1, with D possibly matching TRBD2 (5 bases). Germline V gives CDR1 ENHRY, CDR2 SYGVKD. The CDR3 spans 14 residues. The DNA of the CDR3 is TGTGCCATCAGGGAGTGGGAGAAGCACAATGAGCAGTTCTTC. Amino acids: CAIREWEKHNEQFF.

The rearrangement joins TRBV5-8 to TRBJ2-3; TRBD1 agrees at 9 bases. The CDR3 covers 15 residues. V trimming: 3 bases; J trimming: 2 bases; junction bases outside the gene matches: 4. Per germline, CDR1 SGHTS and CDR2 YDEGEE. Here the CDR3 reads CASSWDREITDTQYF. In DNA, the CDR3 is TGTGCCAGCAGCTGGGACAGGGAAATCACAGATACGCAGTATTTT.

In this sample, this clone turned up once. This CDR3 is CAWSPDPLQETQYF. The CDR3, as DNA: TGTGCCTGGAGTCCTGACCCCCTTCAAGAGACCCAGTACTTC. The chain is built from TRBV30 and TRBJ2-5; D gene unclear. The germline V and J ends were trimmed by 2 bases and 2 bases, with 12 bases remaining between them. This CDR3 comprises 14 residues. CDR1 and CDR2 from the germline V gene are GTSNPN and SVGIG (reference sequence). The full variable domain, rest sourced from reference TRBV30 and TRBJ2-5, is SQTIHQWPATLVQPVGSPLSLECTVEGTSNPNLYWYRQAAGRGLQLLFYSVGIGQISSEVPQNLSASRPQDRQFILSSKKLLLSDSGFYLCAWSPDPLQETQYFGPGTRLLVL.

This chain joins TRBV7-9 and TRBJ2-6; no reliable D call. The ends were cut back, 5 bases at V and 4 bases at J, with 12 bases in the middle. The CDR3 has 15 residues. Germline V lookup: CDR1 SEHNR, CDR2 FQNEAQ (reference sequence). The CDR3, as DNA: TGTGCCAGCAGCCCCGATCTTCTCGGGGCCAACGTCCTGACTTTC. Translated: CASSPDLLGANVLTF. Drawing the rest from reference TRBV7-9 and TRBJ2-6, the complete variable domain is DTGVSQNPRHKITKRGQNVTFRCDPISEHNRLYWYRQTLGQGPEFLTYFQNEAQLEKSRLLSDRFSAERPKGSFSTLEIQRTEQGDSAMYLCASSPDLLGANVLTFGAGSRLTVL.

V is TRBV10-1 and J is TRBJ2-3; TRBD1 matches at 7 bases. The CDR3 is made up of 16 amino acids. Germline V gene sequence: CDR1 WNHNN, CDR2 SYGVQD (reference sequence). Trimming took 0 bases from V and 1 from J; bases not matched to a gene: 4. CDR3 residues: CASSESTGQGTDTQYF. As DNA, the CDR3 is TGCGCCAGCAGTGAGTCGACAGGGCAGGGCACAGATACGCAGTATTTT.

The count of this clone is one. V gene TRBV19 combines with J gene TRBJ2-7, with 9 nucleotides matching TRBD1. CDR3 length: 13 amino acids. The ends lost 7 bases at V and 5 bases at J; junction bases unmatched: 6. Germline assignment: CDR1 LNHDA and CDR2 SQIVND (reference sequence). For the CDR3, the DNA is TGTGCCAGTACGCGGGACAGGGTCGACGAGCAGTACTTC. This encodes CASTRDRVDEQYF.

CDR3 nucleotide sequence: TGTGCCAGCAGCCGCGAAGGAGATACGCAGTATTTT. This sequence encodes CASSREGDTQYF. The gene calls are TRBV9 and TRBJ2-3, with unresolved D. The germline V gene encodes CDR1 SGDLS and CDR2 YYNGEE. The CDR3 is made up of 12 amino acids. Between the trimmed V and J ends, which lost 4 bases and 5 bases, there was a span of 8 bases. Drawing the rest from reference TRBV9 and TRBJ2-3, the complete variable domain is DSGVTQTPKHLITATGQRVTLRCSPRSGDLSVYWYQQSLDQGLQFLIQYYNGEERAKGNILERFSAQQFPDLHSELNLSSLELGDSALYFCASSREGDTQYFGPGTRLTVL.

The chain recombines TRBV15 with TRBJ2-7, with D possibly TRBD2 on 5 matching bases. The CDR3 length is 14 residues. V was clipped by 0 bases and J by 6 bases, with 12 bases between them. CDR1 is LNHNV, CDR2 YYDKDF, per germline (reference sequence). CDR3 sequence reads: CATSRDSRGSEQYF. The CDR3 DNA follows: TGTGCCACCAGCAGAGATTCACGAGGGAGCGAGCAGTACTTC.

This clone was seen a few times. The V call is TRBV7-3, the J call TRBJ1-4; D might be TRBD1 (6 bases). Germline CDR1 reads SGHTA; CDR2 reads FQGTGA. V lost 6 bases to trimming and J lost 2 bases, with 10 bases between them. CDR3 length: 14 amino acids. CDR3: CASSQGGTNEKLFF. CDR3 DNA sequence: TGTGCCAGCAGTCAAGGGGGGACTAATGAAAAACTGTTTTTT.

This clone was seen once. CDR3 in amino acids: CASSQGGVEETQYF. For the CDR3, the DNA is TGTGCCAGCAGCCAAGGGGGAGTGGAGGAGACCCAGTACTTC. The chain recombines TRBV4-2 with TRBJ2-5; D might be TRBD2 (5 bases). The CDR3 totals 14 residues. Trimming pared 1 base from V and 5 bases from J, leaving 11 bases between. Germline-derived CDR1 and CDR2 are LGHNA and YNFKEQ.

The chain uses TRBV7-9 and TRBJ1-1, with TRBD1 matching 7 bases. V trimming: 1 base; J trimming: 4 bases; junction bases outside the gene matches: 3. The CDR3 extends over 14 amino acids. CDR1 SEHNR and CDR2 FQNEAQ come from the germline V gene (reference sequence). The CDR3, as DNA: TGTGCCAGCAGCTTAGATCCAGGGGGCACTGAAGCTTTCTTT. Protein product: CASSLDPGGTEAFF.

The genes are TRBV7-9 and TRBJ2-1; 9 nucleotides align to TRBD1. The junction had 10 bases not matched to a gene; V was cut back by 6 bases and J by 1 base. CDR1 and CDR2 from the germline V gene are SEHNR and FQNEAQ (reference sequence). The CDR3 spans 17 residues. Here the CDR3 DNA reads TGTGCCAGCAGTTATAGACAGGGGGTAGGGTCCTACAATGAGCAGTTCTTC. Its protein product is CASSYRQGVGSYNEQFF.

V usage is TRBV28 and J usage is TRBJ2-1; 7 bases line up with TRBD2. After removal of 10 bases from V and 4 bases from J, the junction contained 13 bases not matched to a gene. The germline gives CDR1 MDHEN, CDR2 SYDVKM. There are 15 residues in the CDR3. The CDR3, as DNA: TGTGCCACCGCCTGGGGGGGAGAGCGTTACAATGAGCAGTTCTTC. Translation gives CATAWGGERYNEQFF.

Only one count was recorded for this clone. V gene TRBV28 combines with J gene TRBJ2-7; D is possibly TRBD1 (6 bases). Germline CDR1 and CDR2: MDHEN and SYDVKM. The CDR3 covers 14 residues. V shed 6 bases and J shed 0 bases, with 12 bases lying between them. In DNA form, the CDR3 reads TGTGCCAGCAGGTCGACAGGACACTCCTACGAGCAGTACTTC. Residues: CASRSTGHSYEQYF.

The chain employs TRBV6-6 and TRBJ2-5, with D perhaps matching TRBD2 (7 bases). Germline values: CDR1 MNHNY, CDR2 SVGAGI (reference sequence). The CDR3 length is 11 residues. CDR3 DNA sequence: TGTACCACAGGGAGGGGGGAGACCCAGTACTTC. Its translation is CTTGRGETQYF.

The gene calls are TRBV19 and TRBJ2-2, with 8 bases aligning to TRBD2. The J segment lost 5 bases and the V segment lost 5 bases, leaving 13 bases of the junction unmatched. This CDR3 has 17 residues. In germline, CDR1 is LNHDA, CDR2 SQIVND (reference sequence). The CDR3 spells CASSFVAGSPGTGELFF. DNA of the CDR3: TGTGCCAGTAGTTTTGTAGCGGGATCCCCCGGGACCGGGGAGCTGTTTTTT.

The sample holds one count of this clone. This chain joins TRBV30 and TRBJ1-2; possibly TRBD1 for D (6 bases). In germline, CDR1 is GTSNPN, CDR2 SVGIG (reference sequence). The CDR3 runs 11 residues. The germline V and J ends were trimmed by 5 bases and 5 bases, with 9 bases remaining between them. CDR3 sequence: CAWEQGYGYTF. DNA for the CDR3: TGTGCCTGGGAACAGGGATATGGCTACACCTTC. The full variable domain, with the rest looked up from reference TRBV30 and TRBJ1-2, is SQTIHQWPATLVQPVGSPLSLECTVEGTSNPNLYWYRQAAGRGLQLLFYSVGIGQISSEVPQNLSASRPQDRQFILSSKKLLLSDSGFYLCAWEQGYGYTFGSGTRLTVV.

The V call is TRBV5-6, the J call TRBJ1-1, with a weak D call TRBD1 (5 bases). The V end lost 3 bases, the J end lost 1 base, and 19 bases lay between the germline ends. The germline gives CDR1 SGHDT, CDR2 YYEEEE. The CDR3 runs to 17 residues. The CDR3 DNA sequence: TGTGCCAGCAGCTGGGGCCGGGCCGAGGGTTGGAACACTGAAGCTTTCTTT. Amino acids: CASSWGRAEGWNTEAFF.

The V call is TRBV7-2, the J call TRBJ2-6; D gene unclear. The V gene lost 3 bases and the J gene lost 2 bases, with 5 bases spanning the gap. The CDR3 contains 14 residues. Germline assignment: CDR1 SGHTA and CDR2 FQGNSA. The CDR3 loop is CASSFDPGANVLTF. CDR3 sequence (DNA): TGTGCCAGCAGCTTTGATCCTGGGGCCAACGTCCTGACTTTC.

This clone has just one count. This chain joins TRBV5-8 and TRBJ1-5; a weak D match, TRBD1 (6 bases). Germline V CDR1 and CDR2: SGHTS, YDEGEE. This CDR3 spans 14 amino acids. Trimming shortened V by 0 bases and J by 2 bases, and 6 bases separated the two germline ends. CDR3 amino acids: CASSLDRGNQPQHF. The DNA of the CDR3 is TGTGCCAGCAGCTTGGACAGGGGCAATCAGCCCCAGCATTTT.